These 4 T cell receptor beta chains were sequenced from one sample in a study of blood T cell repertoires in COVID-19 (dated by TCRdb to the early 2020s). Library preparation used the immunoSEQ multiplex PCR assay. As stored in TCRdb, this immuneACCESS dataset retains in-frame rearrangements with V and J assigned. A fraction of the clones does not appear; measured against another copy, unresolved V genes explain less than half of the discrepancy, and the remainder lacks a known reason. This sample holds around 200,000 clones; around four fifths were observed only once. Clones ranked in the top ten supply under 3% of the sample. Sequencing was done on a sample of peripheral blood. Source of these receptors: a man between 45 and 60 years old with active or convalescent COVID-19.

The CDR3 DNA is TGCGCCAGCAGCCCGGATGGGCAGGTCACTGAAGCTTTCTTT. Its protein product is CASSPDGQVTEAFF. The rearrangement links TRBV5-1 to TRBJ1-1; D not resolved. V lost 4 bases and J lost 4, with 14 bases in between. This CDR3 contains 14 residues. Per the germline V gene, CDR1 is SGHRS and CDR2 is YFSETQ.

This clone was observed a few times. J is TRBJ2-7 and V is TRBV5-1; 12 bases are shared with TRBD1. This CDR3 has 16 residues. Germline loops: CDR1 SGHRS, CDR2 YFSETQ. V dropped 2 bases and J dropped 2; count of bases not matched to a gene: 5. The CDR3 coding sequence is TGCGCCAGCAGCTTTGGGACAGGGGGCGTCGCCTACGAGCAGTACTTC. This sequence encodes CASSFGTGGVAYEQYF.

This clone is a singleton in its sample. V usage is TRBV5-1 and J usage is TRBJ2-2, with TRBD2 matching over 9 bases. CDR1 and CDR2 from the germline V gene are SGHRS and YFSETQ. Trimming took 2 bases from V and 4 from J; bases not matched to a gene: 3. This CDR3 comprises 15 residues. The CDR3 DNA sequence: TGCGCCAGCAGCTTACTAGCGGGCCTCACCGGGGAGCTGTTTTTT. Translated: CASSLLAGLTGELFF.

This sequence joins TRBV28 and TRBJ2-3, with 8 bases that match TRBD2. Germline V gene lookup returns CDR1 MDHEN and CDR2 SYDVKM. Losses at the gene ends were 1 base for V and 1 base for J; bases not matched to a gene: 1. The CDR3 has 15 residues. In DNA, the CDR3 is TGTGCCAGCAGTTTATCGGGGGGGCGCACAGATACGCAGTATTTT. Its translation: CASSLSGGRTDTQYF.